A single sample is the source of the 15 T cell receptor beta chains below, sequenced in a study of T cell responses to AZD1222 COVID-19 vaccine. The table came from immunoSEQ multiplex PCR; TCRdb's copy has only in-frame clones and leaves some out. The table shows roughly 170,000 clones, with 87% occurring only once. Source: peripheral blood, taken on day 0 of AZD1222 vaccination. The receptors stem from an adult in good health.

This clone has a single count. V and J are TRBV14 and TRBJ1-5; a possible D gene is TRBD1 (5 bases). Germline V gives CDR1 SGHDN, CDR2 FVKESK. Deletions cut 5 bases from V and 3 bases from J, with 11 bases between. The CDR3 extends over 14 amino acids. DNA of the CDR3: TGTGCCAGCAGCTACGGGGCGAACAATCAGCCCCAGCATTTT. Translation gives CASSYGANNQPQHF.

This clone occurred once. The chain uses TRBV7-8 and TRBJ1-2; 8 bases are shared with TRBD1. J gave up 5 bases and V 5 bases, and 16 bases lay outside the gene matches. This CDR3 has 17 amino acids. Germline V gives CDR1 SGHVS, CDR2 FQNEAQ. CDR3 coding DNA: TGTGCCAGCAGCCCCCGGGACAGGCCCCGCCAACTATATGGCTACACCTTC. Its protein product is CASSPRDRPRQLYGYTF.

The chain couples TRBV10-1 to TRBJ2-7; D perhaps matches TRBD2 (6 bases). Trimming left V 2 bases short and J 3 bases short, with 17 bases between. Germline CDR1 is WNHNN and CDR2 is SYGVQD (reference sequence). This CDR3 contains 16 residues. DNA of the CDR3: TGCGCCAGCAGTGAGCTACCTACTAGCAGAAGCTACGAGCAGTACTTC. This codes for CASSELPTSRSYEQYF.

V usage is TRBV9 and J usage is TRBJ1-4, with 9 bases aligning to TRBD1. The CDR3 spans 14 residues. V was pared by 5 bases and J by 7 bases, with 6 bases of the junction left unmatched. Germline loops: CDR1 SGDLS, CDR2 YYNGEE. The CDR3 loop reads CASSRQGGGEKLFF. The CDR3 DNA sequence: TGTGCCAGCAGTCGACAGGGGGGTGGTGAAAAACTGTTTTTT.

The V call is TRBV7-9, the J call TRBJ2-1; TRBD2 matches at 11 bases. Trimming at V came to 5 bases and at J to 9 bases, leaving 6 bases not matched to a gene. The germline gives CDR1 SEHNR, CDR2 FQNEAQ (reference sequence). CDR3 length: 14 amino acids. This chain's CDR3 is CASSQLAGAGEQFF. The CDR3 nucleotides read TGTGCCAGCAGCCAACTAGCGGGAGCCGGTGAGCAGTTCTTC. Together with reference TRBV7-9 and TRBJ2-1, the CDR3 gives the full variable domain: DTGVSQNPRHKITKRGQNVTFRCDPISEHNRLYWYRQTLGQGPEFLTYFQNEAQLEKSRLLSDRFSAERPKGSFSTLEIQRTEQGDSAMYLCASSQLAGAGEQFFGPGTRLTVL.

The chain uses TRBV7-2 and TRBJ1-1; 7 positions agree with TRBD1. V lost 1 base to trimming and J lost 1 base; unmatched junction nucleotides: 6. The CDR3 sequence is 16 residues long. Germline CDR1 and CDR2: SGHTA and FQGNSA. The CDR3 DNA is TGTGCCAGCAGCTTAGAGGGGGCGCAGCCGAACACTGAAGCTTTCTTT. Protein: CASSLEGAQPNTEAFF. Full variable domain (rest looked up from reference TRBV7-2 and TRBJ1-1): GAGVSQSPSNKVTEKGKDVELRCDPISGHTALYWYRQSLGQGLEFLIYFQGNSAPDKSGLPSDRFSAERTGGSVSTLTIQRTQQEDSAVYLCASSLEGAQPNTEAFFGQGTRLTVV.

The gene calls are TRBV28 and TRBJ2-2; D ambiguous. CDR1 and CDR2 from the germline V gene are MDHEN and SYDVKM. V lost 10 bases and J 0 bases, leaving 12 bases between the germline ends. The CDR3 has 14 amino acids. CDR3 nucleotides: TGTGCCACCCCGACGGGCGCGAACACCGGGGAGCTGTTTTTT. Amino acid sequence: CATPTGANTGELFF.

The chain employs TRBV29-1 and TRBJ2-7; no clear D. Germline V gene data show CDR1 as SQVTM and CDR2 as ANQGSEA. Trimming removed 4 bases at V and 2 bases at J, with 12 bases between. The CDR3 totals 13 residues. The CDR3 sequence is CSVGGLDPYEQYF. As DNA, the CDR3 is TGCAGCGTTGGGGGTCTCGATCCCTACGAGCAGTACTTC.

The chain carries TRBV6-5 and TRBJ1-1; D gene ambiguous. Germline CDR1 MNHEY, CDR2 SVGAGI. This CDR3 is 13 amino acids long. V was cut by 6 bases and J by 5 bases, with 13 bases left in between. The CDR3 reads CASRSLTGTEAFF. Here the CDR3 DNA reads TGTGCCAGCAGGAGTCTCACGGGAACTGAAGCTTTCTTT.

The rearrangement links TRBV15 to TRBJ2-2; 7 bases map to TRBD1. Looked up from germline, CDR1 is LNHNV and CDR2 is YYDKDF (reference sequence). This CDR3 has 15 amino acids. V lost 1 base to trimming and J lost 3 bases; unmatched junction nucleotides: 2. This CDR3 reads CATSRGQGYTGELFF. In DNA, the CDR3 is TGTGCCACCAGCAGAGGACAGGGCTACACCGGGGAGCTGTTTTTT.

CDR3 coding DNA: TGTGCCAGTAGTATGGACCAGAACTATGGCTACACCTTC. As protein: CASSMDQNYGYTF. The V call is TRBV19, the J call TRBJ1-2; no firm D call. Trimming took 3 bases from V and 2 from J, leaving 7 bases between them. Germline CDR1 reads LNHDA; CDR2 reads SQIVND (reference sequence). CDR3 size: 13 residues.

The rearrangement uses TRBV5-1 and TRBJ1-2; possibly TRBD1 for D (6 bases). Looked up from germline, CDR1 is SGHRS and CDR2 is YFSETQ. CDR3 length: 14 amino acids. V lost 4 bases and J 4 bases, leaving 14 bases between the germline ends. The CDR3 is CASSPTGGLYGYTF. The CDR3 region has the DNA TGCGCCAGCAGCCCGACGGGGGGCCTCTATGGCTACACCTTC.

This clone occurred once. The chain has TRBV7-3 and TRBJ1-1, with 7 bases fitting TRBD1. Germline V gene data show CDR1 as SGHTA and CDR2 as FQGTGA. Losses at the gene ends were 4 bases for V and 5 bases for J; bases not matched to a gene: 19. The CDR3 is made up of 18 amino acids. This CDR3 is CASSSTGTRPGGWTEAFF. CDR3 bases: TGTGCCAGCAGCTCCACAGGAACGAGACCAGGGGGATGGACTGAAGCTTTCTTT.

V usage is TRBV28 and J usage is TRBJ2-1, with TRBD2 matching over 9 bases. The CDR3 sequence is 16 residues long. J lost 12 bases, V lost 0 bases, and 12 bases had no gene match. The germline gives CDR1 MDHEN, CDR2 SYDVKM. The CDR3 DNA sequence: TGTGCCAGCAGTTTATGGTCTAGCGGGAAATCGGTGGGGCAGTTCTTC. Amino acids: CASSLWSSGKSVGQFF.

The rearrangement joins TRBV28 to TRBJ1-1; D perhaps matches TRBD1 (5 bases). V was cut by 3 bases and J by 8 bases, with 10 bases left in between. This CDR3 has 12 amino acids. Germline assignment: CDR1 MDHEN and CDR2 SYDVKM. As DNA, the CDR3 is TGTGCCAGCAGTTTCGCCCGGGACGAAGCTTTCTTT. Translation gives CASSFARDEAFF.